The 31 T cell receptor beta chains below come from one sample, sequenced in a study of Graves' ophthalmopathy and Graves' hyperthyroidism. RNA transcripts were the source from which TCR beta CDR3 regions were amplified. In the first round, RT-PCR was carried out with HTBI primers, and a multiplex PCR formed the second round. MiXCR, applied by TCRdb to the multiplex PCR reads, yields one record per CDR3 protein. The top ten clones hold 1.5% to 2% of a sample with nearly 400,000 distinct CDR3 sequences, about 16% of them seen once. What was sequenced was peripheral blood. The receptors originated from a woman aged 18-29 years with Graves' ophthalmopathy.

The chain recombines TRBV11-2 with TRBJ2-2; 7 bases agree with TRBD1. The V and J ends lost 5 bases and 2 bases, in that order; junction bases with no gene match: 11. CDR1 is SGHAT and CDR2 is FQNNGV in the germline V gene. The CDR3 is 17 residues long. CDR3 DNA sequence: TGTGCCAGCAGCATTGGGCTGACAGGGTCCAACACCGGGGAGCTGTTTTTT. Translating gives CASSIGLTGSNTGELFF.

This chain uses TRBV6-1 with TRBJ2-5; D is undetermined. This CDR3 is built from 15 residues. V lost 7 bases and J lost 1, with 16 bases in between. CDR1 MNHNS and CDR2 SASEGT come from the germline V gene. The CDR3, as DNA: TGTGCCAGCACCCGACGACACCGAGGCCAAGAGACCCAGTACTTC. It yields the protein CASTRRHRGQETQYF.

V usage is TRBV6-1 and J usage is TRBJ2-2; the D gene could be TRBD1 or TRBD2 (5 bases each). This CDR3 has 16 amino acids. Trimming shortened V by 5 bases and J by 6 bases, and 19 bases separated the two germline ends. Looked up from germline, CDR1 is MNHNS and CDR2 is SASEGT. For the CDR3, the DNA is TGTGCCAGCAGTCTGCAGGGACCACGCGTACCCGGGGAGCTGTTTTTT. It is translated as CASSLQGPRVPGELFF.

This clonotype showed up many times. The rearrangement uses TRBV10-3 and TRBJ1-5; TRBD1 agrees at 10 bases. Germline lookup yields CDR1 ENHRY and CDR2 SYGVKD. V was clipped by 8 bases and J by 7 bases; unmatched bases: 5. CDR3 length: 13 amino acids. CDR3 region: CAIGGQGGQPQHF. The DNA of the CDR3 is TGTGCCATCGGAGGACAGGGGGGACAGCCCCAGCATTTT.

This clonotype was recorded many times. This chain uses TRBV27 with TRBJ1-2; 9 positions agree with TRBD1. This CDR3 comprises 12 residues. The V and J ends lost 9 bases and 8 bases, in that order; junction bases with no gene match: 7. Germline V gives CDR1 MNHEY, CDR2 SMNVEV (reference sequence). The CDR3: CARKQGAKGYTF. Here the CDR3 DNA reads TGTGCCAGAAAACAGGGGGCAAAGGGCTACACCTTC.

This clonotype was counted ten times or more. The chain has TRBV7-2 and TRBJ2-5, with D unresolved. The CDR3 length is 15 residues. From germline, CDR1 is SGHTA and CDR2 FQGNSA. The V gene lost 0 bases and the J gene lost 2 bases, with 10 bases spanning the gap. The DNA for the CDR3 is TGTGCCAGCAGCTTAGCGGCAGCACAACAAGAGACCCAGTACTTC. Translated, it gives CASSLAAAQQETQYF.

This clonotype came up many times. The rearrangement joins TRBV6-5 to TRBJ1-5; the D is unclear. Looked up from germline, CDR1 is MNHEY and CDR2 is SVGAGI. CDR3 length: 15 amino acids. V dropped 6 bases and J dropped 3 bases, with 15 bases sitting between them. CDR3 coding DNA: TGTGCCAGCAGCCCGGACGGAGCGCTCAATCAGCCCCAGCATTTT. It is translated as CASSPDGALNQPQHF.

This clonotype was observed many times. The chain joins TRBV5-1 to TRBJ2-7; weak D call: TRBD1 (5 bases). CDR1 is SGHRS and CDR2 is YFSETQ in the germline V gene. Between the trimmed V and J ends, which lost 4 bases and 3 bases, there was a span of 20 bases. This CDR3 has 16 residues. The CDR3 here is CASSPITGIRVYEQYF. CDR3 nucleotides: TGCGCCAGCAGCCCAATCACAGGCATAAGGGTCTACGAGCAGTACTTC.

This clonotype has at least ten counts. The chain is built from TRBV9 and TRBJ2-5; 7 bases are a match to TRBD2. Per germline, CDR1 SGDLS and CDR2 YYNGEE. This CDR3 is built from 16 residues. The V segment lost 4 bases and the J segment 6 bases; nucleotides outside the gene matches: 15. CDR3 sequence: CASSPSAAGARQTQYF. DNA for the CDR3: TGTGCCAGCAGCCCCTCCGCGGCGGGAGCCAGGCAGACCCAGTACTTC.

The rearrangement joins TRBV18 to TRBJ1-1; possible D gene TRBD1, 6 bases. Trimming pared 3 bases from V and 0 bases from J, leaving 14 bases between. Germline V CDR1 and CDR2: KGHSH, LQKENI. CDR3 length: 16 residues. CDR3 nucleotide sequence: TGTGCCAGCTCACCGTCGGGGGCGGGAATGAACACTGAAGCTTTCTTT. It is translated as CASSPSGAGMNTEAFF.

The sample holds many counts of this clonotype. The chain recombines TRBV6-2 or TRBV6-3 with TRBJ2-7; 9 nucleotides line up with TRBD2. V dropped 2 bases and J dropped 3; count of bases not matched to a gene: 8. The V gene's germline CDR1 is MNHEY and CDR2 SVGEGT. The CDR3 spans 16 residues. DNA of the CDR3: TGTGCCAGCAGTTACCAAAGCGGGAGGCAATTCTACGAGCAGTACTTC. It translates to CASSYQSGRQFYEQYF.

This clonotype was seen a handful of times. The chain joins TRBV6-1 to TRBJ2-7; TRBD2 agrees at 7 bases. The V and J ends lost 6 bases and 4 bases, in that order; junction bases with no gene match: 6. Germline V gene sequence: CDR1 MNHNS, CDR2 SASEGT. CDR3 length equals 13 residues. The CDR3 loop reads CASRIGRGYEQYF. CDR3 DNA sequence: TGTGCCAGCAGGATTGGGAGGGGTTACGAGCAGTACTTC.

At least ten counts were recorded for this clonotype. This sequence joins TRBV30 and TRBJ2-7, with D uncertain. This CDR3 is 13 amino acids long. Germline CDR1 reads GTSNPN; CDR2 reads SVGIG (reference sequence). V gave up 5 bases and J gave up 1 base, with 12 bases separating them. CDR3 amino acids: CAWARQLSYEQYF. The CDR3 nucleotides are TGTGCCTGGGCTCGTCAGCTTTCCTACGAGCAGTACTTC.

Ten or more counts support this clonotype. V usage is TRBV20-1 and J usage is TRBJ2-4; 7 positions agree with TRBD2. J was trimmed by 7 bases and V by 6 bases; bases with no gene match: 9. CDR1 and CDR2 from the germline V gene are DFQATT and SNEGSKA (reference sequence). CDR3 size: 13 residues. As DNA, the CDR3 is TGCAGTGCCCTGGGAGGGCCGCGGAACATTCAGTACTTC. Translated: CSALGGPRNIQYF.

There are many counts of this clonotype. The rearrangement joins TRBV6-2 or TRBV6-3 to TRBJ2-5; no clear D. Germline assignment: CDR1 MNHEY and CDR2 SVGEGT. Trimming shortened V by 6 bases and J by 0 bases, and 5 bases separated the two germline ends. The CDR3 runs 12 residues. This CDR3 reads CASSPHQETQYF. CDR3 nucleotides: TGTGCCAGCAGCCCGCACCAAGAGACCCAGTACTTC.

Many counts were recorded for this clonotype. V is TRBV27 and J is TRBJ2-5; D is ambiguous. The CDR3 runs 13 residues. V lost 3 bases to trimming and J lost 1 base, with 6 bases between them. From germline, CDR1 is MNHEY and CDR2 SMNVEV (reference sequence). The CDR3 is CASSFTLQETQYF. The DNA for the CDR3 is TGTGCCAGCAGTTTTACCCTCCAAGAGACCCAGTACTTC.

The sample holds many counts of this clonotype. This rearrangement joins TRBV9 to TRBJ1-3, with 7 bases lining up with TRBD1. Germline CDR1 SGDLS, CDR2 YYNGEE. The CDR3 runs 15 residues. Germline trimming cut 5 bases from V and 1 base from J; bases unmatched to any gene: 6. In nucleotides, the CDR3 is TGTGCCAGCAGTTTGACAGGGACGTCTGGAAACACCATATATTTT. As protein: CASSLTGTSGNTIYF. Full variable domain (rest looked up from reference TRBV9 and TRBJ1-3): DSGVTQTPKHLITATGQRVTLRCSPRSGDLSVYWYQQSLDQGLQFLIQYYNGEERAKGNILERFSAQQFPDLHSELNLSSLELGDSALYFCASSLTGTSGNTIYFGEGSWLTVV.

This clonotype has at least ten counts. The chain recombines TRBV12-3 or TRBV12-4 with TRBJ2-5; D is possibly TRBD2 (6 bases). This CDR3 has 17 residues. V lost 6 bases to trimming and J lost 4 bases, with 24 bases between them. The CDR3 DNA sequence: TGTGCCAGCAGAGGTGGAGGGGACTCCAAAGGGCCAGAGACCCAGTACTTC. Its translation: CASRGGGDSKGPETQYF.

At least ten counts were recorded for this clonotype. CDR3 in amino acids: CASSQDRFSGNTIYF. The CDR3 DNA follows: TGTGCCAGCAGCCAGGACCGATTCTCTGGAAACACCATATATTTT. The chain carries TRBV7-2 and TRBJ1-3; D is unresolved. The CDR3 extends over 15 amino acids. The ends were cut back, 5 bases at V and 0 bases at J, with 11 bases in the middle. The germline V gene encodes CDR1 SGHTA and CDR2 FQGNSA.

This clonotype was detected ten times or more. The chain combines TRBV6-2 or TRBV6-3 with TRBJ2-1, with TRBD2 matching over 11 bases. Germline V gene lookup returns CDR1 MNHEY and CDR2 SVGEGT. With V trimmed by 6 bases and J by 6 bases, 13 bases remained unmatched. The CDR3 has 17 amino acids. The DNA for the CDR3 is TGTGCCAGCAGCTTCGGGACTAGCGGAACACGGGGCAATGAGCAGTTCTTC. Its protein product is CASSFGTSGTRGNEQFF.

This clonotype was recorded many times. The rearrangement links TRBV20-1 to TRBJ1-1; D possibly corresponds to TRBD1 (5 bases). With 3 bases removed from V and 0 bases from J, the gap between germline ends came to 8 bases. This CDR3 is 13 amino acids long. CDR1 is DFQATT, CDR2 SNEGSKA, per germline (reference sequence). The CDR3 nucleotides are TGCAGTGCTAGGCGGGACCTGAACACTGAAGCTTTCTTT. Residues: CSARRDLNTEAFF.

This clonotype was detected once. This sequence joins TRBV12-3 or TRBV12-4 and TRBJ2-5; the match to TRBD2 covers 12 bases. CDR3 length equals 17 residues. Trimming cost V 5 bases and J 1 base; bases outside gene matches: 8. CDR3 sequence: CASSPGTSGFGQETQYF. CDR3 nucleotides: TGTGCCAGCAGTCCCGGGACTAGCGGGTTTGGCCAAGAGACCCAGTACTTC.

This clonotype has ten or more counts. The CDR3 sequence: CASSLAGTGGARNSPLHF. CDR3 nucleotide sequence: TGTGCCAGCAGCTTAGCCGGGACAGGGGGCGCAAGGAATTCACCCCTCCACTTT. V gene TRBV7-2 combines with J gene TRBJ1-6; 12 positions match TRBD1. The CDR3 sequence is 18 residues long. The germline V gene encodes CDR1 SGHTA and CDR2 FQGNSA. The ends lost 0 bases at V and 7 bases at J; junction bases unmatched: 7.

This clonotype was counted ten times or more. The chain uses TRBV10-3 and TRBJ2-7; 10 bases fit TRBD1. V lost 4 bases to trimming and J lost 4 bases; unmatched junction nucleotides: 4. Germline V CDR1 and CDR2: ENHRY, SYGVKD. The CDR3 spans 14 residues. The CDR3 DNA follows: TGTGCCATCAGTGGTGGGGACAGGGGATACGAGCAGTACTTC. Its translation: CAISGGDRGYEQYF.

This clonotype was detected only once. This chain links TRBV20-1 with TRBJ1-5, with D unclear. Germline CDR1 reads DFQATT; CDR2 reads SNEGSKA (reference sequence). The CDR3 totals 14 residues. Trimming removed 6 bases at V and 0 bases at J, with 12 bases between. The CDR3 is CSASEASSNQPQHF. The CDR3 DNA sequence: TGCAGTGCCTCTGAAGCGAGTAGCAATCAGCCCCAGCATTTT.

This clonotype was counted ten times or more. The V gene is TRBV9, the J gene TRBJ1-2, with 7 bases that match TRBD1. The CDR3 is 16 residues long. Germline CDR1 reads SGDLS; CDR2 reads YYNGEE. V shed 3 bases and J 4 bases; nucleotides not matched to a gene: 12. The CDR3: CASSANNVQGTYGYTF. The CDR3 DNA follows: TGTGCCAGCAGCGCCAATAACGTACAGGGGACCTATGGCTACACCTTC.

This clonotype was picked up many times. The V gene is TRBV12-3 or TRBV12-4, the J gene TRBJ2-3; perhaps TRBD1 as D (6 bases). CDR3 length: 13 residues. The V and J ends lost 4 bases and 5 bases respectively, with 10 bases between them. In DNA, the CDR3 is TGTGCCAGCAGTTCCCCCAGGGGAGATACGCAGTATTTT. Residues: CASSSPRGDTQYF.

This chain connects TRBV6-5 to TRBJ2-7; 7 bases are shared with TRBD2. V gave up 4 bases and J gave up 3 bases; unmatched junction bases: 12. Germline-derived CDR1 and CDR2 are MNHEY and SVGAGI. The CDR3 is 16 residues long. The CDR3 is CASSSGTTMMNYEQYF. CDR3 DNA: TGTGCCAGCAGTTCCGGGACTACCATGATGAACTACGAGCAGTACTTC.

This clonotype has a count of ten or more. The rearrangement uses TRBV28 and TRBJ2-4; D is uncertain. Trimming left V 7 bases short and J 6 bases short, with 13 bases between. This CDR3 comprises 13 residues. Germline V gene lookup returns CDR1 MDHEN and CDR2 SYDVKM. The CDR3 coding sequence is TGTGCCAGCATGAGTGAGAGTACAAACATTCAGTACTTC. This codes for CASMSESTNIQYF.

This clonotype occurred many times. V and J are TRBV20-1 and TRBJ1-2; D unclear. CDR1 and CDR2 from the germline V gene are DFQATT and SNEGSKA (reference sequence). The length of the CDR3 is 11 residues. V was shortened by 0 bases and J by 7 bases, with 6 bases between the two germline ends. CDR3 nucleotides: TGCAGTGCTAGAGATGGAGGTGGCTACACCTTC. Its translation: CSARDGGGYTF.

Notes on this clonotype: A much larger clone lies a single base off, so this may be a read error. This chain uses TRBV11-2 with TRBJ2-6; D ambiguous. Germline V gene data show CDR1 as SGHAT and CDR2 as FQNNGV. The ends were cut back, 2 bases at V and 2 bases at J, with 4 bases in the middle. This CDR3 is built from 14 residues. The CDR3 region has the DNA TGTGCCAGCAGCTTAAGCGCTGGGGCCAACGTCCTGACTTTC. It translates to CASSLSAGANVLTF.